Sequencing of this T cell receptor (beta chain) was carried out in a study of T-cell reconstitution after alpha-beta-depleted transplantation in children. The table lists this clonotype with many counts. Molecular barcoding with unique molecular identifiers was used for the TCRbeta library. TCRdb used MiXCR to reprocess the PCR reads, holding one entry per CDR3 protein. Of about 200,000 distinct CDR3 sequences listed, approximately 14% are singletons. Trimming stripped 5 bases from V and 5 bases from J, with 13 bases between. From germline, CDR1 is SEHNR and CDR2 FQNEAQ (reference sequence). There are 15 residues in the CDR3.

V usage is TRBV7-9 and J usage is TRBJ1-6; D may be TRBD1 (5 bases). The source of this sequence is a human donor who donated a stem cell graft to a child with acute lymphoblastic leukemia. Sequencing was performed on PBMCs from the stem cell graft donor, taken from the stem cell graft. CDR3 nucleotides: TGTGCCAGCAGCCCGCACCGGGGGGATAATTCACCCCTCCACTTT. Translation gives CASSPHRGDNSPLHF.